The 7 T cell receptor beta chains below were found in one sample sequenced in a study of blood T cell repertoires in COVID-19. TCRdb's table, derived via immunoSEQ multiplex PCR, lists solely in-frame clones and lacks some. The sample has roughly 270,000 clones; around 84% are singletons. Sequencing was done on a sample of PBMCs or T cells enriched from blood (not recorded which). The receptors here all came from a woman between 45 and 65 years old who had recovered from COVID-19.

In this sample, this clone turned up once. The V call is TRBV5-1, the J call TRBJ2-1; 10 nucleotides agree with TRBD2. V trimming: 4 bases; J trimming: 2 bases; junction bases outside the gene matches: 3. This CDR3 region has 15 residues. Germline V gives CDR1 SGHRS, CDR2 YFSETQ. The CDR3 loop is CASSIAGGPYNEQFF. CDR3 nucleotides: TGCGCCAGCAGCATAGCGGGGGGCCCCTACAATGAGCAGTTCTTC.

This chain uses TRBV18 with TRBJ2-1; TRBD1 matches 8 bases. V shed 6 bases, J shed 4 bases, and the junction held 5 bases outside the gene matches. The CDR3 extends over 14 amino acids. Per germline, CDR1 KGHSH and CDR2 LQKENI. DNA of the CDR3: TGTGCCAGCTCCCGGACAGGGTATTACAATGAGCAGTTCTTC. As protein: CASSRTGYYNEQFF. The whole variable domain, remainder taken from reference TRBV18 and TRBJ2-1, is NAGVMQNPRHLVRRRGQEARLRCSPMKGHSHVYWYRQLPEEGLKFMVYLQKENIIDESGMPKERFSAEFPKEGPSILRIQQVVRGDSAAYFCASSRTGYYNEQFFGPGTRLTVL.

Remarks on this clone: Within the sample, other DNA sequences also encode this same CDR3. CDR3 in amino acids: CASSLNRYNEQFF. The CDR3 DNA reads TGTGCCAGCAGCTTAAATAGATACAATGAGCAGTTCTTC. The chain links TRBV7-3 to TRBJ2-1; no clear D gene. The CDR3 sequence is 13 residues long. The germline V gene has CDR1 SGHTA and CDR2 FQGTGA. V was clipped by 1 base and J by 4 bases, with 5 bases between them.

The V call is TRBV13, the J call TRBJ2-1; 9 bases are a match to TRBD1. Trimming took 4 bases from V and 2 from J; bases not matched to a gene: 6. CDR1 and CDR2 from the germline V gene are PRHDT and FYEKMQ (reference sequence). This CDR3 has 16 residues. The CDR3 coding sequence is TGTGCCAGCAGCTGGTACAGGGGGCAGGCCTACAATGAGCAGTTCTTC. Encoded protein: CASSWYRGQAYNEQFF.

The DNA of the CDR3 is TGTGCCAGCAGCCCCGGACTGCGCACAGATACGCAGTATTTT. Translated, it gives CASSPGLRTDTQYF. The V and J genes are TRBV7-3 and TRBJ2-3; tentative D call: TRBD2 (5 bases). Germline CDR1 reads SGHTA; CDR2 reads FQGTGA. The CDR3 spans 14 residues. The germline V and J ends were trimmed by 5 bases and 1 base, with 10 bases remaining between them.

A single count supports this clone. This sequence joins TRBV30 and TRBJ2-3; possible D gene TRBD1, 6 bases. The CDR3 is 16 residues long. CDR1 is GTSNPN and CDR2 is SVGIG in the germline V gene (reference sequence). Trimming left V 7 bases short and J 4 bases short, with 24 bases between. CDR3 in amino acids: CASPRFPGAPADTQYF. CDR3 coding DNA: TGTGCCTCACCGCGTTTTCCAGGGGCACCGGCAGATACGCAGTATTTT.

This clone was observed a single time. The rearrangement links TRBV5-1 to TRBJ1-1; perhaps TRBD1 as D (5 bases). This CDR3 is 15 amino acids long. Germline assignment: CDR1 SGHRS and CDR2 YFSETQ. Trimming shortened V by 4 bases and J by 4 bases, and 17 bases separated the two germline ends. The CDR3: CASSPLLGQSTEAFF. The CDR3 region has the DNA TGCGCCAGCAGCCCCCTACTGGGGCAGAGCACTGAAGCTTTCTTT.